There are many counts of the clone carrying this T cell receptor (beta chain). Antigen: not known. Unique molecular identifiers were built into the TCRbeta library. TCRdb called the PCR reads again in MiXCR, with one record for every CDR3 protein. The sample lists under 300,000 distinct CDR3 sequences; roughly 11% were seen once. Germline assignment: CDR1 SGHDN and CDR2 FVKESK. Trimming removed 4 bases from V and 6 bases from J; junction bases left unmatched: 2. The CDR3 length is 13 residues. This specimen belongs to a study of T-cell reconstitution after alpha-beta-depleted transplantation in children. Findings of the study overall: Most T-cell counts and diversity one year after the transplant came from T cells that were newly produced. Recipient T cells and thymic progenitors that survived gave rise to the high TCRbeta diversity observed at day 60 in some patients.

The sample consisted of peripheral blood, taken 180 days after TCRalphabeta/CD19-depleted stem cell transplant. This chain connects TRBV14 to TRBJ2-5; 10 bases are a match to TRBD1. The source of this sequence is a male patient aged 2-15 years who had a stem cell transplant for chronic granulomatous disease, so the T cells may come from the graft donor. Here the CDR3 DNA reads TGTGCCAGCAGCCGGGGACAGGGGAAGACCCAGTACTTC. It is translated as CASSRGQGKTQYF. Supplemented by reference TRBV14 and TRBJ2-5, the full variable domain reads EAGVTQFPSHSVIEKGQTVTLRCDPISGHDNLYWYRRVMGKEIKFLLHFVKESKQDESGMPNNRFLAERTGGTYSTLKVQPAELEDSGVYFCASSRGQGKTQYFGPGTRLLVL.